This T cell receptor beta chain was sequenced during a study of T cell responses to AZD1222 COVID-19 vaccine. The protocol was immunoSEQ multiplex PCR, while the TCRdb copy is restricted to in-frame clones and leaves out a portion. The sample lists roughly 66,000 clones, around 89% occurring once. The CDR3 runs to 18 residues. Germline CDR1 reads SGHVS; CDR2 reads FNYEAQ. The V gene end was trimmed by 5 bases and the J gene end by 2 bases; junction bases not matched to a gene: 8. The sequencing here drew on peripheral blood, taken 28 days after the second dose of the MenACWY control vaccine. The chain joins TRBV7-6 to TRBJ2-1; the match to TRBD2 covers 14 bases. This sequence was found in an adult who received the MenACWY meningococcal vaccine as a control. The CDR3 protein is CASSPGLAGAVAYNEQFF. CDR3 DNA: TGTGCCAGCAGCCCGGGACTAGCGGGGGCCGTGGCCTACAATGAGCAGTTCTTC.